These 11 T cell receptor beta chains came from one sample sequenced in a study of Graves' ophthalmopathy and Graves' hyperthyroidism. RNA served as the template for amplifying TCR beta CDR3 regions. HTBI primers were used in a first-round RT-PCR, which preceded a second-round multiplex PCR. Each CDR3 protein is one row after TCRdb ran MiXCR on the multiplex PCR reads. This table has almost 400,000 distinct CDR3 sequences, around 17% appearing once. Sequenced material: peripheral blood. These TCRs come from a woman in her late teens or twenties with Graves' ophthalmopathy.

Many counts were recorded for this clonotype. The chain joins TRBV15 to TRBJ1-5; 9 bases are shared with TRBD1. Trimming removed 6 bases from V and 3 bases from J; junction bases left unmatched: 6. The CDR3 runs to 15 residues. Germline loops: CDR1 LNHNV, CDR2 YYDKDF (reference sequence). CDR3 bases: TGTGCCACCAGGAACCGGGACAGGGCCAATCAGCCCCAGCATTTT. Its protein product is CATRNRDRANQPQHF.

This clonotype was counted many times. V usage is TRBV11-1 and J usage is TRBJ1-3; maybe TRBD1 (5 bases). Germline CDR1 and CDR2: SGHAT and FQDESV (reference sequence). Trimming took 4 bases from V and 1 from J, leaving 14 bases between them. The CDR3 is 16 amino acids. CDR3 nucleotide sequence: TGTGCCAGCAGCTCGGGACGGGCCCCATCTGGAAACACCATATATTTT. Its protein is CASSSGRAPSGNTIYF.

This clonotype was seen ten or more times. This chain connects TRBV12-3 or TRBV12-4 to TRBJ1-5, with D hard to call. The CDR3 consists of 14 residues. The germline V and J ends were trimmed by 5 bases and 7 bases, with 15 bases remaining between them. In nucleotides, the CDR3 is TGTGCCAGCAGTCCCCACCTAACTGGGCAGCCCCAGCATTTT. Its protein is CASSPHLTGQPQHF.

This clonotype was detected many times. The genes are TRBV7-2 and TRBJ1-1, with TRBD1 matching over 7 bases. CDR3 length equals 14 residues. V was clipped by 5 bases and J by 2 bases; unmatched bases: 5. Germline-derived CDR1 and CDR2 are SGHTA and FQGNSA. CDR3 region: CASSRGQINTEAFF. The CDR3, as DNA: TGTGCCAGCAGCCGGGGACAGATAAACACTGAAGCTTTCTTT.

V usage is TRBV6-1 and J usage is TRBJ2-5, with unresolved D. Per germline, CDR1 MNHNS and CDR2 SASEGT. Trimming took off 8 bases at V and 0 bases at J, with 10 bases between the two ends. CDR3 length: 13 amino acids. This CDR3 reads CASSRIYQETQYF. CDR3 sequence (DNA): TGTGCCAGCTCACGCATCTACCAAGAGACCCAGTACTTC.

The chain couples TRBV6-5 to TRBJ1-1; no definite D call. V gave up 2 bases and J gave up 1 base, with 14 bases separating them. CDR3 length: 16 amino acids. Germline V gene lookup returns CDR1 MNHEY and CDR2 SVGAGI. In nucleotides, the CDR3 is TGTGCCAGCAGTTACCCGGACGGGGTTGGGAACACTGAAGCTTTCTTT. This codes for CASSYPDGVGNTEAFF.

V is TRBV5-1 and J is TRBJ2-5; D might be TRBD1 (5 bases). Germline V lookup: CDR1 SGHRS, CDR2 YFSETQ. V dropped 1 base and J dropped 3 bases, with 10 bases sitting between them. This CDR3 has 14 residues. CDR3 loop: CASSLISGKETQYF. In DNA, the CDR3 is TGCGCCAGCAGCTTGATTTCAGGGAAAGAGACCCAGTACTTC.

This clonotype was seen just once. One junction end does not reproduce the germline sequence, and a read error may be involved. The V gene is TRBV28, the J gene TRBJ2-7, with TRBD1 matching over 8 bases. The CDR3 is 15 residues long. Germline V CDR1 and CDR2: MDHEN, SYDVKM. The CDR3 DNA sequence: TGTGCCAGCAGTTTGGAGTACAGGGGGAGCTACAAGCAGTACTTC. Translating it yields CASSLEYRGSYKQYF.

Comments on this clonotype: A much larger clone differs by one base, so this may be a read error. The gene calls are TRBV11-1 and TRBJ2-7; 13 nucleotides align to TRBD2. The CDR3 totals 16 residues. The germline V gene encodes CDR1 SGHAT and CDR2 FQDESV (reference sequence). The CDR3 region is CASILGTSGASYEQYF. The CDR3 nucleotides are TGTGCCAGCATCTTAGGGACTAGCGGGGCCTCCTACGAGCAGTACTTC.

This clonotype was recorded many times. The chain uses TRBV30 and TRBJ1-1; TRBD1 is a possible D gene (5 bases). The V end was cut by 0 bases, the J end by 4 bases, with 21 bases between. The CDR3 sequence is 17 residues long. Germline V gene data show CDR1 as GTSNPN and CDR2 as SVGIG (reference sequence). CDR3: CAWSVPGGTGVGTEAFF. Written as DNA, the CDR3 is TGTGCCTGGAGTGTACCCGGGGGGACGGGTGTGGGCACTGAAGCTTTCTTT.

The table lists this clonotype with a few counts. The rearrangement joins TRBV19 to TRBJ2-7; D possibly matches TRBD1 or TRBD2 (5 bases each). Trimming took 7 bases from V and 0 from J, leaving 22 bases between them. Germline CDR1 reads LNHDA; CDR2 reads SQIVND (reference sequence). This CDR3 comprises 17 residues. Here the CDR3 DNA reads TGTGCCAGTACCACCTTGGGAGTGTGGGGACGCTCCTACGAGCAGTACTTC. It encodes CASTTLGVWGRSYEQYF.